This TCR beta chain originates from a study of cytomegalovirus exposure and HLA in healthy donors. Study-wide results and limits: The study put 150 or so TCR beta chains on its list as cytomegalovirus-associated.

Points on this clone: Its antigen remains unknown.

The V gene's germline CDR1 is SQVTM and CDR2 ANQGSEA. CDR3 length: 15 residues. The V end lost 2 bases, the J end lost 1 base, and 14 bases lay between the germline ends. The donors were in the 120-subject validation cohort; that cohort was separate from the roughly 620-subject first cohort. Data came from immunoSEQ multiplex PCR; TCRdb stores just in-frame clones and leaves some out. Of roughly 140,000 clones listed, around 90% are singletons. The specimen sequenced was PBMCs. The V and J genes are TRBV29-1 and TRBJ1-2; weak D call: TRBD1 (6 bases). This sequence was found in a man aged 18-30 years in good health and CMV-seropositive. DNA for the CDR3: TGCAGCGTTGAATCCCCGGACAGAGTTAACTATGGCTACACCTTC. It is translated as CSVESPDRVNYGYTF. Full variable domain (rest looked up from reference TRBV29-1 and TRBJ1-2): SAVISQKPSRDICQRGTSLTIQCQVDSQVTMMFWYRQQPGQSLTLIATANQGSEATYESGFVIDKFPISRPNLTFSTLTVSNMSPEDSSIYLCSVESPDRVNYGYTFGSGTRLTVV.